What follows are 10 T cell receptor beta chains derived from one specimen sequenced in a study of spatial heterogeneity in lung cancer (dated by TCRdb to about 2019). Explained via the paper, the time point label denotes: sample taken at primary tumor resection. Whole RNA extracted from tumor and nontumor lung tissue, or from cryopreserved PBMC samples, was used for TCR sequencing without cell sorting. Libraries were prepared through 5' RACE. TCRdb lists the instrument as NextSeq 500. Starting from the raw public reads, TCRdb applied fastp trimming at Q25, assembled clones with MiXCR and retained in-frame beta chains. Rows with one shared CDR3 protein collapse into an entry with the most common genes and DNA. Here the sample has some 13,000 distinct CDR3 sequences; over 11% occur a single time. Roughly 2.3% of the sample lies in the top ten. Material: PBMCs, obtained at surgery. These receptors came from a female donor with early-stage non-small cell lung cancer.

This clonotype came up many times. The rearrangement joins TRBV19 to TRBJ2-3, with TRBD1 identical over 7 bases. The CDR3 is 15 residues long. Per the germline V gene, CDR1 is LNHDA and CDR2 is SQIVND (reference sequence). The V gene end was trimmed by 3 bases and the J gene end by 3 bases; junction bases not matched to a gene: 6. The CDR3: CASSIKGGRTDTQYF. DNA for the CDR3: TGTGCCAGTAGTATCAAAGGGGGCCGAACAGATACGCAGTATTTT.

This clonotype was detected many times. This chain uses TRBV3-1 with TRBJ1-4, with D possibly being TRBD1 (5 bases). Germline V gene sequence: CDR1 LGHDT, CDR2 YNNKEL (reference sequence). The CDR3 length is 15 residues. V was pared by 1 base and J by 5 bases, with 11 bases between. In DNA, the CDR3 is TGTGCCAGCAGCCAAGTCTATGGGACGAATGAAAAACTGTTTTTT. Translation: CASSQVYGTNEKLFF.

In its sample, this clonotype was seen many times. V usage is TRBV24-1 and J usage is TRBJ2-1, with TRBD2 matching over 12 bases. The junction had 10 bases not matched to a gene; V was cut back by 3 bases and J by 8 bases. The CDR3 covers 17 residues. Germline CDR1 is KGHDR and CDR2 is SFDVKD. The DNA of the CDR3 is TGTGCCACCAGTGATGGCGGACTAGCGGGGCTTCCGCATGAGCAGTTCTTC. Amino acid sequence: CATSDGGLAGLPHEQFF.

In this sample, this clonotype turned up many times. The chain carries TRBV6-6 and TRBJ2-3; the D gene is possibly TRBD2 (5 bases). Germline CDR1 MNHNY, CDR2 SVGAGI (reference sequence). V shed 6 bases and J shed 6 bases, with 22 bases lying between them. CDR3 length: 16 amino acids. The CDR3 sequence: CASRAAGRGSLDTQYF. In nucleotides, the CDR3 is TGTGCCAGCAGGGCCGCTGGGCGAGGGAGCTTGGATACGCAGTATTTT.

In this sample, this clonotype is medium-sized. V gene TRBV7-2 combines with J gene TRBJ2-1; 10 bases align to TRBD2. Germline CDR1 SGHTA, CDR2 FQGNSA. V trimming: 5 bases; J trimming: 4 bases; junction bases outside the gene matches: 5. The length of the CDR3 is 15 residues. This CDR3 reads CASSNTSGVYNEQFF. CDR3 nucleotide sequence: TGTGCCAGCAGCAACACTAGCGGGGTATACAATGAGCAGTTCTTC.

In its sample, this clonotype is medium-sized (0.01 to 0.1%). The chain is built from TRBV10-1 and TRBJ2-1; the match to TRBD2 covers 7 bases. The trim removed 3 bases at V and 8 bases at J, leaving 7 bases unmatched. This CDR3 spans 14 amino acids. Germline CDR1 and CDR2: WNHNN and SYGVQD (reference sequence). This CDR3 is CASSEMSGEDEQFF. DNA for the CDR3: TGCGCCAGCAGTGAAATGAGCGGGGAGGATGAGCAGTTCTTC.

In this sample, this clonotype is medium-sized. The rearrangement joins TRBV28 to TRBJ1-4; possibly TRBD1 for D (6 bases). Germline-derived CDR1 and CDR2 are MDHEN and SYDVKM. The CDR3 is 15 residues long. V was shortened by 1 base and J by 3 bases, with 9 bases between the two germline ends. DNA for the CDR3: TGTGCCAGCAGTTTATCCCGGACAGCTAATGAAAAACTGTTTTTT. This codes for CASSLSRTANEKLFF.

This clonotype counts as medium-sized (0.01 to 0.1%). The genes are TRBV5-1 and TRBJ2-3, with TRBD1 as a possible D gene (5 bases). With 0 bases removed from V and 4 bases from J, the gap between germline ends came to 9 bases. Germline CDR1 is SGHRS and CDR2 is YFSETQ. The CDR3 contains 14 residues. CDR3: CASSLAQGSDTQYF. The DNA for the CDR3 is TGCGCCAGCAGCTTGGCCCAGGGATCAGATACGCAGTATTTT. Full variable domain (missing parts from reference TRBV5-1 and TRBJ2-3): KAGVTQTPRYLIKTRGQQVTLSCSPISGHRSVSWYQQTPGQGLQFLFEYFSETQRNKGNFPGRFSGRQFSNSRSEMNVSTLELGDSALYLCASSLAQGSDTQYFGPGTRLTVL.

This clonotype is medium-sized (0.01 to 0.1%) within its sample. The genes are TRBV7-9 and TRBJ2-7; D remains unclear. Trimming took off 4 bases at V and 0 bases at J, with 7 bases between the two ends. The V gene's germline CDR1 is SEHNR and CDR2 FQNEAQ (reference sequence). CDR3 length: 13 amino acids. This CDR3 reads CASSSFSSYEQYF. As DNA, the CDR3 is TGTGCCAGCAGCTCATTTAGCTCCTACGAGCAGTACTTC.

By sample fraction, this clonotype is medium-sized. The gene calls are TRBV6-1 and TRBJ2-3; TRBD1 might be the D (5 bases). CDR1 is MNHNS and CDR2 is SASEGT in the germline V gene. Trimming removed 8 bases at V and 2 bases at J, with 8 bases between. The CDR3 length is 12 residues. The DNA of the CDR3 is TGTGCCAGCTCAGGGTACACAGATACGCAGTATTTT. Translating gives CASSGYTDTQYF.